A selection of T cell receptor beta chains follows, all from one sample in a study of control samples from healthy donors and cancer patients. Profiling relied on immunoSEQ multiplex PCR, and the TCRdb table lists in-frame clones only, not all of them. Here the sample spans 150,000 to 200,000 clones, around nine tenths being singletons. The sequenced sample consisted of blood. These receptor sequences come from a man aged 25 to 40 in good health. The CDR3 runs from the conserved cysteine through the conserved F or W. Each record gives: V gene, J gene, D gene, clone size, CDR3 protein, CDR3 DNA. A D gene is named only where the DNA matches it firmly. Clone size is stated in some rows and not others, as once, few, many or a class when expanded.

V gene: TRBV7-2
J gene: TRBJ1-2
D gene: .
clone size: once
CDR3 protein: CASSLGQARGYTF
CDR3 DNA: TGTGCCAGCAGCTTAGGGCAGGCGCGCGGCTACACCTTC

V gene: TRBV9
J gene: TRBJ1-1
D gene: .
clone size: .
CDR3 protein: CASSVVSRITEAFF
CDR3 DNA: TGTGCCAGCAGCGTAGTTAGCAGGATTACAGAAGCTTTCTTT

V gene: TRBV30
J gene: TRBJ2-7
D gene: .
clone size: .
CDR3 protein: CAWSVASSYEQYF
CDR3 DNA: TGTGCCTGGAGTGTGGCCAGCTCCTACGAGCAGTACTTC

V gene: TRBV5-1
J gene: TRBJ2-7
D gene: TRBD1
clone size: .
CDR3 protein: CASSYTLQTGTGGYEQYF
CDR3 DNA: TGCGCCAGCAGTTATACCTTGCAAACCGGGACAGGGGGCTACGAGCAGTACTTC

V gene: TRBV4-1
J gene: TRBJ1-4
D gene: .
clone size: .
CDR3 protein: CASSPPNRGGNEKLFF
CDR3 DNA: TGCGCCAGCAGCCCCCCGAACCGGGGGGGTAATGAAAAACTGTTTTTT

V gene: TRBV19
J gene: TRBJ1-5
D gene: .
clone size: .
CDR3 protein: CASGGESNQPQHF
CDR3 DNA: TGTGCCAGTGGAGGGGAGAGCAATCAGCCCCAGCATTTT

V gene: TRBV11-3
J gene: TRBJ2-7
D gene: TRBD2
clone size: .
CDR3 protein: CASSLRRLAGGDPSYEQYF
CDR3 DNA: TGTGCCAGCAGCTTAAGGAGGCTAGCGGGGGGAGACCCCTCCTACGAGCAGTACTTC

V gene: TRBV19
J gene: TRBJ1-4
D gene: .
clone size: .
CDR3 protein: CASRQGAPNEKLFF
CDR3 DNA: TGTGCCAGTAGACAGGGAGCACCTAATGAAAAACTGTTTTTT

V gene: TRBV7-2
J gene: TRBJ1-2
D gene: .
clone size: .
CDR3 protein: CASSLTNYGYTF
CDR3 DNA: TGTGCCAGCAGCTTGACGAACTATGGCTACACCTTC

V gene: TRBV4-3
J gene: TRBJ2-1
D gene: .
clone size: .
CDR3 protein: CASSQDGVGDAGEQFF
CDR3 DNA: TGCGCCAGCAGCCAAGACGGTGTCGGGGATGCAGGTGAGCAGTTCTTC

V gene: TRBV9
J gene: TRBJ2-7
D gene: .
clone size: .
CDR3 protein: CASSPGGGTHEQYF
CDR3 DNA: TGTGCCAGCAGTCCCGGTGGGGGCACCCACGAGCAGTACTTC

V gene: TRBV4-3
J gene: TRBJ2-2
D gene: TRBD2
clone size: .
CDR3 protein: CASSQDQLAANTGELFF
CDR3 DNA: TGCGCCAGCAGCCAAGATCAACTAGCGGCCAACACCGGGGAGCTGTTTTTT

V gene: TRBV19
J gene: TRBJ2-7
D gene: TRBD1
clone size: .
CDR3 protein: CASNATGGYSHEQYF
CDR3 DNA: TGTGCCAGTAATGCTACAGGGGGCTATTCCCACGAGCAGTACTTC

V gene: TRBV24-1
J gene: TRBJ2-5
D gene: .
clone size: .
CDR3 protein: CATSDGATATQYF
CDR3 DNA: TGTGCCACCAGTGATGGGGCCACTGCGACCCAGTACTTC

V gene: TRBV4-2
J gene: TRBJ1-5
D gene: .
clone size: .
CDR3 protein: CASSPLTGTGQPQHF
CDR3 DNA: TGTGCCAGCAGCCCGCTTACAGGGACGGGTCAGCCCCAGCATTTT

V gene: TRBV27
J gene: TRBJ2-2
D gene: .
clone size: few
CDR3 protein: CASSSGYRGLWTGELFF
CDR3 DNA: TGTGCCAGCAGTTCCGGATACCGGGGGCTGTGGACCGGGGAGCTGTTTTTT

V gene: TRBV5-1
J gene: TRBJ1-6
D gene: .
clone size: .
CDR3 protein: CASSEWDLRTYNSPLHF
CDR3 DNA: TGCGCCAGCAGCGAATGGGACTTACGGACCTATAATTCACCCCTCCACTTT

V gene: TRBV5-1
J gene: TRBJ2-7
D gene: .
clone size: .
CDR3 protein: CASSLWGRDLYEQYF
CDR3 DNA: TGCGCCAGCAGCTTGTGGGGCAGGGACCTCTACGAGCAGTACTTC

V gene: TRBV7-9
J gene: TRBJ2-5
D gene: TRBD2
clone size: .
CDR3 protein: CASSSGLAGGSGETQYF
CDR3 DNA: TGTGCCAGCAGCTCCGGACTAGCGGGAGGAAGCGGGGAGACCCAGTACTTC

V gene: TRBV12-3/TRBV12-4
J gene: TRBJ1-1
D gene: .
clone size: .
CDR3 protein: CASSSGQSAFF
CDR3 DNA: TGTGCCAGCAGTTCGGGTCAATCGGCTTTCTTT

V gene: TRBV27
J gene: TRBJ2-7
D gene: TRBD1
clone size: .
CDR3 protein: CASRRTGELYEQYF
CDR3 DNA: TGTGCCAGCAGAAGGACAGGGGAGCTATACGAGCAGTACTTC

V gene: TRBV19
J gene: TRBJ1-2
D gene: .
clone size: .
CDR3 protein: CASTSGFDGYTF
CDR3 DNA: TGTGCCAGTACCTCCGGGTTTGATGGCTACACCTTC

V gene: TRBV24-1
J gene: TRBJ2-3
D gene: .
clone size: .
CDR3 protein: CATSDHGTDTQYF
CDR3 DNA: TGTGCCACCAGTGATCATGGCACAGATACGCAGTATTTT

V gene: TRBV30
J gene: TRBJ1-5
D gene: TRBD1
clone size: .
CDR3 protein: CAGGQGGDQPQHF
CDR3 DNA: TGTGCCGGGGGACAGGGGGGGGATCAGCCCCAGCATTTT

V gene: TRBV27
J gene: TRBJ2-1
D gene: TRBD2
clone size: few
CDR3 protein: CASSFRTRGRYEQFF
CDR3 DNA: TGTGCCAGCAGTTTTAGGACTAGGGGTCGGTATGAGCAGTTCTTC

V gene: TRBV3-1/TRBV3-2
J gene: TRBJ1-3
D gene: .
clone size: .
CDR3 protein: CASSPGGSANTIYF
CDR3 DNA: TGTGCCAGCAGCCCTGGGGGTTCGGCAAACACCATATATTTT

V gene: TRBV28
J gene: TRBJ2-1
D gene: .
clone size: .
CDR3 protein: CASSFAGGQSYNEQFF
CDR3 DNA: TGTGCCAGCAGTTTTGCTGGGGGGCAATCCTACAATGAGCAGTTCTTC

V gene: TRBV5-1
J gene: TRBJ1-4
D gene: .
clone size: .
CDR3 protein: CASSLQGPFNEKLFF
CDR3 DNA: TGCGCCAGCAGCTTACAGGGACCATTTAATGAAAAACTGTTTTTT

V gene: TRBV6-5
J gene: TRBJ2-2
D gene: .
clone size: .
CDR3 protein: CASRTGSTGELFF
CDR3 DNA: TGTGCCAGCAGGACGGGGTCCACCGGGGAGCTGTTTTTT

V gene: TRBV10-3
J gene: TRBJ2-1
D gene: .
clone size: .
CDR3 protein: CAISESRAESYNEQFF
CDR3 DNA: TGTGCCATCAGTGAGTCGAGGGCGGAATCATACAATGAGCAGTTCTTC

V gene: TRBV5-6
J gene: TRBJ1-5
D gene: .
clone size: .
CDR3 protein: CASSSNPGVDNQPQHF
CDR3 DNA: TGTGCCAGCAGCTCCAACCCCGGGGTAGACAATCAGCCCCAGCATTTT

V gene: TRBV29-1
J gene: TRBJ2-1
D gene: TRBD2
clone size: .
CDR3 protein: CSVDLQVAGNEQFF
CDR3 DNA: TGCAGCGTTGACCTACAGGTAGCGGGCAATGAGCAGTTCTTC

V gene: TRBV3-1/TRBV3-2
J gene: TRBJ1-4
D gene: TRBD1
clone size: few
CDR3 protein: CASSQELGTGVEKLFF
CDR3 DNA: TGTGCCAGCAGCCAAGAGTTGGGGACAGGGGTTGAAAAACTGTTTTTT

V gene: TRBV18
J gene: TRBJ1-2
D gene: .
clone size: .
CDR3 protein: CASSPQQVYGYTF
CDR3 DNA: TGTGCCAGCTCACCACAACAAGTCTATGGCTACACCTTC

V gene: TRBV29-1
J gene: TRBJ2-7
D gene: .
clone size: .
CDR3 protein: CSGGEHYSYEQYF
CDR3 DNA: TGCAGTGGGGGAGAACATTACTCCTACGAGCAGTACTTC

V gene: TRBV30
J gene: TRBJ1-1
D gene: TRBD1
clone size: once
CDR3 protein: CAWTWDREMNTEAFF
CDR3 DNA: TGTGCCTGGACTTGGGACAGGGAGATGAACACTGAAGCTTTCTTT

V gene: TRBV6-1
J gene: TRBJ2-5
D gene: .
clone size: .
CDR3 protein: CASSEVGSETQYF
CDR3 DNA: TGTGCCAGCAGTGAAGTAGGGTCGGAGACCCAGTACTTC

V gene: TRBV19
J gene: TRBJ1-2
D gene: .
clone size: once
CDR3 protein: CASRIGSTNYGYTF
CDR3 DNA: TGTGCCAGTAGAATTGGGTCCACCAATTATGGCTACACCTTC

V gene: TRBV7-8
J gene: TRBJ1-1
D gene: .
clone size: once
CDR3 protein: CASSANRNTEAFF
CDR3 DNA: TGTGCCAGCAGCGCAAATCGGAACACTGAAGCTTTCTTT

V gene: TRBV30
J gene: TRBJ2-7
D gene: .
clone size: .
CDR3 protein: CAWSGQYEQYF
CDR3 DNA: TGTGCCTGGAGTGGGCAGTACGAGCAGTACTTC

V gene: TRBV27
J gene: TRBJ2-2
D gene: .
clone size: .
CDR3 protein: CASSLGGPGELFF
CDR3 DNA: TGTGCCAGCAGTTTAGGGGGGCCCGGGGAGCTGTTTTTT

V gene: TRBV6-1
J gene: TRBJ1-1
D gene: TRBD1
clone size: .
CDR3 protein: CASSEGEGQGNTEAFF
CDR3 DNA: TGTGCCAGCAGTGAAGGTGAGGGACAGGGTAACACTGAAGCTTTCTTT

V gene: TRBV28
J gene: TRBJ1-3
D gene: .
clone size: .
CDR3 protein: CASTPRGRVVSIYF
CDR3 DNA: TGTGCCAGCACCCCCCGGGGACGGGTGGTGTCCATATATTTT

V gene: TRBV9
J gene: TRBJ1-2
D gene: .
clone size: .
CDR3 protein: CASSLGDGFTGYTF
CDR3 DNA: TGTGCCAGCTCTCTGGGGGACGGATTCACAGGCTACACCTTC

V gene: TRBV2
J gene: TRBJ1-4
D gene: .
clone size: .
CDR3 protein: CASVGRRNEKLFF
CDR3 DNA: TGTGCCAGCGTTGGACGGCGTAATGAAAAACTGTTTTTT

V gene: TRBV27
J gene: TRBJ1-2
D gene: .
clone size: .
CDR3 protein: CASSRSGVSSGYTF
CDR3 DNA: TGTGCCAGCAGTCGATCGGGGGTTTCTTCTGGCTACACCTTC

V gene: TRBV7-9
J gene: TRBJ1-2
D gene: TRBD1
clone size: .
CDR3 protein: CASSFEGASYGYTF
CDR3 DNA: TGTGCCAGCAGCTTTGAGGGGGCGAGCTATGGCTACACCTTC

V gene: TRBV25-1
J gene: TRBJ2-2
D gene: .
clone size: .
CDR3 protein: CASSEGLDHVANTGELFF
CDR3 DNA: TGTGCCAGCAGTGAAGGGTTGGACCACGTCGCGAACACCGGGGAGCTGTTTTTT

V gene: TRBV4-2
J gene: TRBJ1-2
D gene: TRBD1
clone size: .
CDR3 protein: CASSQARTGGRYGYTF
CDR3 DNA: TGTGCCAGCAGCCAAGCCAGGACAGGGGGGCGCTATGGCTACACCTTC

V gene: TRBV2
J gene: TRBJ2-7
D gene: .
clone size: .
CDR3 protein: CASRDTSSYEQYF
CDR3 DNA: TGTGCCAGCAGGGACACCAGCTCCTACGAGCAGTACTTC

V gene: TRBV4-3
J gene: TRBJ1-4
D gene: .
clone size: .
CDR3 protein: CASSPLGETTNEKLFF
CDR3 DNA: TGCGCCAGCAGCCCTTTGGGGGAAACAACTAATGAAAAACTGTTTTTT

V gene: TRBV3-1/TRBV3-2
J gene: TRBJ2-7
D gene: .
clone size: .
CDR3 protein: CASSQDTKGVDEQYF
CDR3 DNA: TGTGCCAGCAGCCAAGATACCAAAGGGGTAGATGAGCAGTACTTC

V gene: TRBV7-9
J gene: TRBJ2-7
D gene: .
clone size: .
CDR3 protein: CASSFAGSYEQYF
CDR3 DNA: TGTGCCAGCAGCTTTGCGGGTTCCTACGAGCAGTACTTC